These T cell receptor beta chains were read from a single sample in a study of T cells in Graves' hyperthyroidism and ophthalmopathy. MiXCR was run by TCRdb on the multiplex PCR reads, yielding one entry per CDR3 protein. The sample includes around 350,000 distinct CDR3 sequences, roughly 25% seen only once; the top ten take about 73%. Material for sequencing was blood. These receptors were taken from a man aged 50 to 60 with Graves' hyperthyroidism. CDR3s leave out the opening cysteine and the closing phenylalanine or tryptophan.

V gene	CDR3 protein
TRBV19	ASSPRQGLYEQY
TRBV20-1	SASATRISRESFNTQY
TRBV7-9	ASSPRTAGRGETQY
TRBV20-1	SAWDNPLAETQY
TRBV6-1	ASARERQETQY
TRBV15	ATSNRVSGANVLT
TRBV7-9	ASSPRRGESTDTQY
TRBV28	ASRVGQASPLR
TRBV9	ASSVAPDSPLH
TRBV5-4	ASSLALATYNEQF
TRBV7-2	ASSESADGWETQY
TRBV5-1	ASSLGSTGHEQY
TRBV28	ASSLGAEGYEQY
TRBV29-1	SVIGRENSYEQY
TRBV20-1	SARQGQGFQDTQY
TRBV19	ASSIGGAYEQY
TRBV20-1	SARTQGLREAF
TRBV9	ASSVASEQF
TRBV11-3	ASSLGVTSRNNEQF
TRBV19	AIGGTGGSYNEQF
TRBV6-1	ASSSDRAKNIQY
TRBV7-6	ASSPRTGDTGELF